Shown below are 21 T cell receptor beta chains from a single sample sequenced in a study of blood T cells in healthy people across ages. A sample-barcoded 5' primer and a J-beta primer mix were used in a second PCR of roughly 7 to 11 cycles. Each CDR3 protein is one row after TCRdb ran MiXCR on the 5' RACE reads. The sample has about 1,800,000 distinct CDR3 sequences; 28% are singletons. Input material: blood. These receptors were obtained from a woman in her twenties or thirties in good health.

CDR3 sequence: CASSLNRGVGTEAFF. Written as DNA, the CDR3 is TGTGCCAGCAGTTTAAACAGGGGGGTGGGCACTGAAGCTTTCTTT. The V gene is TRBV12-3 or TRBV12-4, the J gene TRBJ1-1; TRBD1 matches 8 bases. The CDR3 covers 15 residues. After removal of 2 bases from V and 4 bases from J, the junction contained 6 bases not matched to a gene.

In this sample, this clonotype turned up a few times. The CDR3 sequence: CASMGYEGSTDTQYF. CDR3 DNA: TGTGCCAGCATGGGGTACGAAGGGAGCACAGATACGCAGTATTTT. This chain links TRBV27 with TRBJ2-3, with no clear D. The CDR3 has 15 residues. V was trimmed by 7 bases and J by 0 bases, leaving 14 bases between them. The germline gives CDR1 MNHEY, CDR2 SMNVEV (reference sequence).

The chain has TRBV12-3 or TRBV12-4 and TRBJ2-5, with TRBD2 matching 8 bases. This CDR3 spans 12 amino acids. After removal of 9 bases from V and 5 bases from J, the junction contained 5 bases not matched to a gene. CDR3 sequence (DNA): TGTGCCAGTTTCGGCGGGGGGGAGACCCAGTACTTC. This sequence encodes CASFGGGETQYF.

The V and J genes are TRBV5-1 and TRBJ2-3; 12 bases match TRBD2. CDR3 length: 16 residues. J lost 6 bases, V lost 4 bases, and 9 bases had no gene match. Germline CDR1 reads SGHRS; CDR2 reads YFSETQ. CDR3 sequence: CASSPRTSGEGDTQYF. The CDR3 DNA reads TGCGCCAGCAGCCCACGGACTAGCGGGGAGGGCGATACGCAGTATTTT. Full variable domain (missing parts from reference TRBV5-1 and TRBJ2-3): KAGVTQTPRYLIKTRGQQVTLSCSPISGHRSVSWYQQTPGQGLQFLFEYFSETQRNKGNFPGRFSGRQFSNSRSEMNVSTLELGDSALYLCASSPRTSGEGDTQYFGPGTRLTVL.

There are a few counts of this clonotype. The rearrangement links TRBV20-1 to TRBJ2-7; D perhaps matches TRBD2 (5 bases). Germline V gene lookup returns CDR1 DFQATT and CDR2 SNEGSKA (reference sequence). The length of the CDR3 is 12 residues. The ends were cut back, 6 bases at V and 3 bases at J, with 12 bases in the middle. CDR3 bases: TGCAGTGCAATCCGGGATCTCTACGAGCAGTACTTC. Its protein is CSAIRDLYEQYF.

This clonotype was recorded a few times. J is TRBJ2-7 and V is TRBV29-1, with no clear D. The J call is doubtful: the DNA matches TRBJ2-5 better. This CDR3 spans 11 amino acids. CDR1 and CDR2 (germline): SQVTM, ANQGSEA. CDR3 nucleotide sequence: TGCAGCGTTGGCCCGACGGGGACCCAGTACTTC. It is translated as CSVGPTGTQYF.

This clonotype was recorded many times. J is TRBJ2-3 and V is TRBV12-3 or TRBV12-4, with 7 positions matching TRBD2. CDR3 length: 13 amino acids. V was clipped by 8 bases and J by 7 bases; unmatched bases: 9. The CDR3 is CASGERERNTQYF. The CDR3 DNA sequence: TGTGCCAGCGGGGAGCGGGAACGTAATACGCAGTATTTT.

In its sample, this clonotype was seen a few times. The chain links TRBV18 to TRBJ2-1, with a tentative D call TRBD2 (5 bases). Germline CDR1 is KGHSH and CDR2 is LQKENI. Trimming removed 3 bases from V and 6 bases from J, with 18 bases in between. The CDR3 spans 16 residues. As DNA, the CDR3 is TGTGCCAGCTCACCGCGGCGGCCAGGCGAGGGCAATGAGCAGTTCTTC. This codes for CASSPRRPGEGNEQFF.

The J gene is TRBJ2-3, the V gene TRBV12-3 or TRBV12-4; D possibly matches TRBD1 or TRBD2 (5 bases each). This CDR3 is 13 amino acids long. V dropped 8 bases and J dropped 2 bases, with 11 bases sitting between them. The CDR3 sequence is CASEGRLTDTQYF. Here the CDR3 DNA reads TGTGCCAGCGAGGGACGCCTCACAGATACGCAGTATTTT.

This clonotype has only a few counts. One end of the junction fails to match germline, which may point to a read error. The J gene is TRBJ2-5, the V gene TRBV24-1; D may be TRBD1 or TRBD2 (5 bases each). The J call may be mistaken, given a closer DNA end match to TRBJ2-7. Germline CDR1 is KGHDR and CDR2 is SFDVKD. CDR3 size: 18 residues. CDR3 residues: CATSGLAAGLGVSYEQYF. CDR3 coding DNA: TGTGCCACCAGTGGTTTGGCCGCCGGGCTGGGGGTGTCCTACGAGCAGTACTTC.

This rearrangement joins TRBV28 to TRBJ2-5, with 15 bases identical to TRBD2. The CDR3 covers 19 residues. J was trimmed by 4 bases and V by 3 bases; bases with no gene match: 12. The V gene's germline CDR1 is MDHEN and CDR2 SYDVKM. The CDR3 DNA reads as TGTGCCAGCAGTTTGGAACGGACTAGCGGGGGGGCAGGGGGAGAGACCCAGTACTTC. It specifies CASSLERTSGGAGGETQYF.

This chain joins TRBV29-1 and TRBJ1-1; D unresolved. CDR3 length: 12 residues. CDR1 and CDR2 (germline): SQVTM, ANQGSEA. Trimming removed 4 bases from V and 4 bases from J, with 10 bases in between. The CDR3 loop is CSVVGEGTEAFF. The CDR3 bases are TGCAGCGTTGTCGGCGAGGGCACTGAAGCTTTCTTT. Full variable domain (outside the CDR3, taken from reference TRBV29-1 and TRBJ1-1): SAVISQKPSRDICQRGTSLTIQCQVDSQVTMMFWYRQQPGQSLTLIATANQGSEATYESGFVIDKFPISRPNLTFSTLTVSNMSPEDSSIYLCSVVGEGTEAFFGQGTRLTVV.

In its sample, this clonotype was seen once. A much larger clone differs by one base, so this may be a read error. This chain links TRBV7-2 with TRBJ2-5; 8 bases agree with TRBD2. This CDR3 has 13 residues. Germline-derived CDR1 and CDR2 are SGHTA and FQGNSA. V lost 6 bases to trimming and J lost 11 bases; unmatched junction nucleotides: 11. The chain's CDR3 is CASRPAGGNEQYF. CDR3 in DNA: TGTGCCAGCAGGCCGGCGGGGGGCAATGAGCAGTACTTC.

This clonotype was seen only a few times. V and J are TRBV5-1 and TRBJ1-1, with TRBD1 as a possible D gene (6 bases). The CDR3 consists of 16 residues. V lost 1 base, J lost 0 bases, and 13 bases lay in between. Germline assignment: CDR1 SGHRS and CDR2 YFSETQ. CDR3 protein: CASSLPGQLLNTEAFF. The CDR3 DNA follows: TGCGCCAGCAGCTTGCCCGGACAGTTGCTGAACACTGAAGCTTTCTTT.

On this clonotype: One base away lies a much larger clone, so this may be a sequencing read error. The chain has TRBV12-3 or TRBV12-4 and TRBJ1-2; possibly TRBD1 for D (6 bases). The CDR3 covers 14 residues. CDR3 coding DNA: TGTACCAGCAGAAACAGGGCTACCCTCTATGGCTACACCTTC. Its protein is CTSRNRATLYGYTF.

The chain is built from TRBV3-1 and TRBJ2-5; TRBD1 or TRBD2 may be the D gene (5 bases each). CDR3 size: 19 residues. V was cut by 0 bases and J by 2 bases, with 22 bases left in between. Germline assignment: CDR1 LGHDT and CDR2 YNNKEL (reference sequence). The CDR3 reads CASSQDSSEGNGKQETQYF. In DNA, the CDR3 is TGTGCCAGCAGCCAAGATTCGTCAGAGGGGAACGGGAAACAAGAGACCCAGTACTTC.

This clonotype came up many times. This chain joins TRBV3-1 and TRBJ2-7; TRBD2 matches at 12 bases. The J segment lost 0 bases and the V segment lost 1 base, leaving 4 bases of the junction unmatched. Germline lookup yields CDR1 LGHDT and CDR2 YNNKEL (reference sequence). CDR3 length: 17 residues. CDR3 region: CASSQGTSGDSSYEQYF. In nucleotides, the CDR3 is TGTGCCAGCAGCCAAGGGACTAGCGGGGATAGCTCCTACGAGCAGTACTTC.

The gene calls are TRBV5-1 and TRBJ1-6, with TRBD1 matching over 8 bases. CDR1 is SGHRS, CDR2 YFSETQ, per germline. The CDR3 consists of 15 residues. V lost 0 bases to trimming and J lost 10 bases; unmatched junction nucleotides: 6. For the CDR3, the DNA is TGCGCCAGCAGCTTGGAGGTCAGGGACAGGTCACCCCTCCACTTT. Translating it yields CASSLEVRDRSPLHF.

Comments on this clonotype: One end of the junction varies from germline; a read error may be responsible. This chain links TRBV28 with TRBJ1-6; 7 bases agree with TRBD1. The CDR3 consists of 16 residues. Germline CDR1 is MDHEN and CDR2 is SYDVKM. The CDR3 nucleotides read TGTGCCAGCAGAACCGTCACAGGGGCGGGGAATTCACCCCGCCACTTT. This codes for CASRTVTGAGNSPRHF.

This clonotype occurred many times. The chain links TRBV10-1 to TRBJ2-7, with D tentatively TRBD1 (6 bases). CDR1 and CDR2 (germline): WNHNN, SYGVQD (reference sequence). This CDR3 contains 16 residues. V shed 6 bases and J shed 5 bases, with 23 bases lying between them. Here the CDR3 reads CASSPPGTGITDEQYF. The CDR3, as DNA: TGCGCCAGCAGCCCCCCAGGAACAGGGATAACAGACGAGCAGTACTTC.

This clonotype has a handful of counts. This chain connects TRBV28 to TRBJ1-2; TRBD1 aligns across 9 bases. CDR3 length equals 12 residues. Germline-derived CDR1 and CDR2 are MDHEN and SYDVKM. The V and J ends lost 5 bases and 8 bases, in that order; junction bases with no gene match: 3. This CDR3 is CASSTGGEGYTF. The CDR3 DNA reads as TGTGCCAGCAGTACAGGGGGCGAGGGCTACACCTTC.